This is a list of T cell receptor beta chains from one sample in a study of cytomegalovirus exposure and HLA in healthy donors. The repertoire was sequenced with immunoSEQ multiplex PCR; TCRdb's copy has only in-frame clones and lacks some. The data show about 110,000 clones, about 83% seen once. The sequenced material came from PBMCs. Source of these receptors: a young man in good health and CMV-seronegative. CDR3s leave out the opening cysteine and the closing phenylalanine or tryptophan. Each record gives: V gene, J gene, clone size, CDR3 protein. Clone sizes are given selectively: once, few, many, or a class where the clone is expanded.

>TRBV2|TRBJ2-3|NA
ASSPSGATQY
>TRBV7-8|TRBJ2-1|once
ASSVSGGYNEQF
>TRBV7-2|TRBJ2-7|few
ASSLSAYEQY
>TRBV5-4|TRBJ2-7|NA
ASSASGGRYEQY
>TRBV5-4|TRBJ1-5|NA
ASSPGQGQPQH
>TRBV7-2|TRBJ1-4|NA
ASSVDSATNEKLF
>TRBV7-2|TRBJ2-7|NA
ASRQGAGSSYEQY
>TRBV28|TRBJ2-3|once
ASSIPPGQGETDTQY
>TRBV2|TRBJ1-5|NA
ASSRPTGEGPQH
>TRBV10-2|TRBJ2-1|NA
ASRGRTSGRMNEQF
>TRBV6-1|TRBJ2-7|NA
ASSVRLAVLSEQY
>TRBV30|TRBJ2-7|NA
AWSPDGTAYEQY
>TRBV18|TRBJ2-1|NA
ASSPLDEQF
>TRBV7-7|TRBJ2-7|NA
ASSLGTGGEQY
>TRBV18|TRBJ2-4|once
ASSYDRVENIQY
>TRBV4-1|TRBJ2-5|NA
ASSLHTGVAETQY
>TRBV7-2|TRBJ1-2|NA
ASSFYRDYGYT
>TRBV6-5|TRBJ1-5|NA
ASSFSRYSNQPQH
>TRBV19|TRBJ1-1|NA
ASRAAGKNTEAF
>TRBV5-1|TRBJ2-7|once
ASRVSGGARYEQY
>TRBV11-2|TRBJ2-3|NA
ASSPPGLATDTQY
>TRBV6-5|TRBJ1-1|NA
ASSATGTASAEAF
>TRBV5-1|TRBJ2-5|NA
ASSARDRGFVETQY
>TRBV7-6|TRBJ2-1|once
ASSLRAIYNEQF
>TRBV7-9|TRBJ2-7|NA
SSSLGGSEGADSYEQY